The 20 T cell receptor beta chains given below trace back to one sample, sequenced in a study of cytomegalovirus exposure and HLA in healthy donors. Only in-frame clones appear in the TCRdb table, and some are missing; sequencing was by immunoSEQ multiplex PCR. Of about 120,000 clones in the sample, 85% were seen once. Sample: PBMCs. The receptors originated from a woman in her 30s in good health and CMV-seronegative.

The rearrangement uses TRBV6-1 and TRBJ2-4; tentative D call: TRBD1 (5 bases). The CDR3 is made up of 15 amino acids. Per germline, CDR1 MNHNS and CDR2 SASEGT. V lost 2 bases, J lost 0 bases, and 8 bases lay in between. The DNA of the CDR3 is TGTGCCAGCAGTGAAACAGGTTTAGCCAAAAACATTCAGTACTTC. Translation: CASSETGLAKNIQYF.

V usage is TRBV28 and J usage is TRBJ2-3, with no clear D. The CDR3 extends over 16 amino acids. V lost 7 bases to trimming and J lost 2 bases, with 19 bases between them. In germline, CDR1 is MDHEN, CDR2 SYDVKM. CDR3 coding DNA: TGTGCCAGCATCCCCGGCAGGCCTTTTGCCACAGATACGCAGTATTTT. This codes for CASIPGRPFATDTQYF.

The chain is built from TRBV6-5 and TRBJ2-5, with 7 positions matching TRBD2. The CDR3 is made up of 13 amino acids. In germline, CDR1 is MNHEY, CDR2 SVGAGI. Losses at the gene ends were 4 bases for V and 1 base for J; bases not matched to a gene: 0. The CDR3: CASSWTSQETQYF. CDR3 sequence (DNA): TGTGCCAGCAGTTGGACTAGCCAAGAGACCCAGTACTTC.

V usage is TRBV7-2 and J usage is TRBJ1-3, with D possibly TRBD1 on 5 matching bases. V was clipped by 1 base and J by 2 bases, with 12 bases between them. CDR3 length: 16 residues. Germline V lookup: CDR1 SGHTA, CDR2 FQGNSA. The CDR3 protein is CASSLEQVKAGNTIYF. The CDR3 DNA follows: TGTGCCAGCAGCTTAGAACAGGTTAAGGCTGGAAACACCATATATTTT.

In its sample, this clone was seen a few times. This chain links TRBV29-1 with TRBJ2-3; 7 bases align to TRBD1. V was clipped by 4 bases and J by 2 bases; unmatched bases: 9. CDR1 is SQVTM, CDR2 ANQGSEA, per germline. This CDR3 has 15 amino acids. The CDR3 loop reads CSVVFRTGHTDTQYF. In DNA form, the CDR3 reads TGCAGCGTTGTTTTCCGGACAGGACACACAGATACGCAGTATTTT.

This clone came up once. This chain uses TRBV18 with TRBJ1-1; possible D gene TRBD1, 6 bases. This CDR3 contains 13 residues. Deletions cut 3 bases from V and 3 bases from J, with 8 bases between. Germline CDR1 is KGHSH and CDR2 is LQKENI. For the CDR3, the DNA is TGTGCCAGCTCACCGCACAGGGACACTGAAGCTTTCTTT. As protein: CASSPHRDTEAFF.

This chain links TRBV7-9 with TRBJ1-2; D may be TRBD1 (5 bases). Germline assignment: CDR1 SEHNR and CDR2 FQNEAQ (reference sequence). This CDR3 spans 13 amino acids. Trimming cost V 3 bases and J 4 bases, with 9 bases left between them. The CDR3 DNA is TGTGCCAGCAGCTTGGACACCTTCTATGGCTACACCTTC. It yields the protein CASSLDTFYGYTF.

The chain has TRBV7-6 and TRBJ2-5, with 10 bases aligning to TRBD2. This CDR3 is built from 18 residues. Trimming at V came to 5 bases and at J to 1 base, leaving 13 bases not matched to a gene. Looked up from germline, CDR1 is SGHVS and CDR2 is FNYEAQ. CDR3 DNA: TGTGCCAGCAGCCCCCGTGTAGCTAGCGGGGGTATCCAAGAGACCCAGTACTTC. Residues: CASSPRVASGGIQETQYF.

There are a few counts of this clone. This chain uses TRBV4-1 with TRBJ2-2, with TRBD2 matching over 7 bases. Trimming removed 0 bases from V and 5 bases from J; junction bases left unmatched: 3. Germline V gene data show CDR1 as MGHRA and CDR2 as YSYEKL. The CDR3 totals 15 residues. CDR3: CASSQEGRGTGELFF. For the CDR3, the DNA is TGCGCCAGCAGCCAAGAAGGGAGGGGAACCGGGGAGCTGTTTTTT.

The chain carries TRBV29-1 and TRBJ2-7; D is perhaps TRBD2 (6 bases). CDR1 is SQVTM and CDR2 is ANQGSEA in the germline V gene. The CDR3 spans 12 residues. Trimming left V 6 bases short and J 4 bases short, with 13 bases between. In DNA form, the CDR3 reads TGCAGCGTAGGGAGGATGGGGTACGAGCAGTACTTC. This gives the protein CSVGRMGYEQYF.

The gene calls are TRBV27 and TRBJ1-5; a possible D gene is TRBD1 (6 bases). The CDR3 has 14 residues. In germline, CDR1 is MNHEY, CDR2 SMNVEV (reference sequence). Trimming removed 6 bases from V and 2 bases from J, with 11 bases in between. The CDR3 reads CASRESGGNQPQHF. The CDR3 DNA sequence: TGTGCCAGCAGGGAATCAGGGGGCAATCAGCCCCAGCATTTT.

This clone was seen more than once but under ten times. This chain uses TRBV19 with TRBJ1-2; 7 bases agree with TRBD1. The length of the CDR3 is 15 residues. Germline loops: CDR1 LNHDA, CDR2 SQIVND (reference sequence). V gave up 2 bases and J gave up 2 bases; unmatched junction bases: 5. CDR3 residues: CASSIHDRANYGYTF. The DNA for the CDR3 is TGTGCCAGTAGTATACACGACAGGGCGAACTATGGCTACACCTTC.

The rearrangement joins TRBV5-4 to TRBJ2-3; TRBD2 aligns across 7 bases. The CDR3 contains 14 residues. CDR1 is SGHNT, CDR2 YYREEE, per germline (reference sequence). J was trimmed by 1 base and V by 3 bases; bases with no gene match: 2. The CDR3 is CASSSAGGTDTQYF. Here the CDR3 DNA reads TGTGCCAGCAGCTCGGCGGGGGGCACAGATACGCAGTATTTT.

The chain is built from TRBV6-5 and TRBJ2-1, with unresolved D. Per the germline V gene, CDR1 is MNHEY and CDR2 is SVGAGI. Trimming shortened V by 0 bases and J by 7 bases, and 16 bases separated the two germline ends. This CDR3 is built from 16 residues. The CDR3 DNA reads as TGTGCCAGCAGTTACTCCACCGCGACTCTTGTAAATGAGCAGTTCTTC. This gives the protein CASSYSTATLVNEQFF.

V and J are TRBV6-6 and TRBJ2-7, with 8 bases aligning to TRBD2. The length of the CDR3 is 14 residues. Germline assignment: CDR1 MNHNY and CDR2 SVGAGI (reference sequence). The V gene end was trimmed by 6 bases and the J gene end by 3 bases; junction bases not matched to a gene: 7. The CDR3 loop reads CASRHDAGGYEQYF. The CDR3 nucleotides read TGTGCCAGCAGACACGACGCGGGAGGCTACGAGCAGTACTTC.

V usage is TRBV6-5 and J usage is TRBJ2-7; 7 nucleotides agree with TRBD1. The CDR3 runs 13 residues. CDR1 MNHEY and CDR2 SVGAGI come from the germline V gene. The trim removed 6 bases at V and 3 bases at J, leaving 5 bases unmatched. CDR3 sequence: CASSSNRGYEQYF. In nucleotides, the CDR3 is TGTGCCAGCAGCTCAAACAGGGGCTACGAGCAGTACTTC.

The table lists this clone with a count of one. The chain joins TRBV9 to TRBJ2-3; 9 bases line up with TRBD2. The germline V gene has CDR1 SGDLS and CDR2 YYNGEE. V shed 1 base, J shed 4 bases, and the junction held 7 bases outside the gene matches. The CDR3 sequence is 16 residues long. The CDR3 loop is CASSVRQRGVPDTQYF. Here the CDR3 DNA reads TGTGCCAGCAGCGTAAGGCAGCGGGGGGTTCCAGATACGCAGTATTTT.

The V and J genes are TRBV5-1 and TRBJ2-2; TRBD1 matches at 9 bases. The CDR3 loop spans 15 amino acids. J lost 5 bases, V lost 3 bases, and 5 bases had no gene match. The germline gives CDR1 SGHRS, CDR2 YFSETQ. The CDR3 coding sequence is TGCGCCAGCAGCTGGGGGACAGGGAGGACCGGGGAGCTGTTTTTT. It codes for CASSWGTGRTGELFF.

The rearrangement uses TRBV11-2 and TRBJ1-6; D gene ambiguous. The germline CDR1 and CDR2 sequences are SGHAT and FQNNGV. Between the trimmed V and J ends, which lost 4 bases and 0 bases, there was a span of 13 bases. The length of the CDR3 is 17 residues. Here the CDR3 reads CASSSQNAVSYNSPLHF. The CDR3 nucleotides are TGTGCCAGCAGCTCACAAAATGCCGTCTCCTATAATTCACCCCTCCACTTT.

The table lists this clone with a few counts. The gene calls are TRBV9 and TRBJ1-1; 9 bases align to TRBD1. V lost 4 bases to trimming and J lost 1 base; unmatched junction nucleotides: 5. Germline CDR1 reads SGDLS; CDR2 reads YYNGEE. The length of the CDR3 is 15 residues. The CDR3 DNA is TGTGCCAGCAGCCCGAGGACAGGGGCGAACACTGAAGCTTTCTTT. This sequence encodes CASSPRTGANTEAFF.